Below are 18 T cell receptor beta chains sequenced from a single sample in a study of blood T cell repertoires in COVID-19. Profiling relied on immunoSEQ multiplex PCR, and the TCRdb table lists in-frame clones only, not all of them. The table records some 250,000 clones, 70% to 80% of them present only once. Source material: peripheral blood. The receptors were sampled from an elderly woman with acute or convalescent COVID-19.

The rearrangement uses TRBV27 and TRBJ1-2, with D uncertain. CDR3 size: 14 residues. The V end lost 2 bases, the J end lost 4 bases, and 11 bases lay between the germline ends. Germline CDR1 MNHEY, CDR2 SMNVEV (reference sequence). CDR3 residues: CASSLTVTGYGYTF. CDR3 DNA: TGTGCCAGCAGTTTAACCGTAACGGGCTATGGCTACACCTTC.

This rearrangement joins TRBV7-2 to TRBJ2-7, with D possibly being TRBD2 (5 bases). Germline-derived CDR1 and CDR2 are SGHTA and FQGNSA. The CDR3 covers 14 residues. Trimming cost V 1 base and J 3 bases, with 10 bases left between them. The chain's CDR3 is CASSLGGSNYEQYF. The CDR3 DNA reads as TGTGCCAGCAGCTTAGGCGGGTCGAACTACGAGCAGTACTTC.

The chain recombines TRBV10-3 with TRBJ1-1; 7 nucleotides align to TRBD1. Germline V gives CDR1 ENHRY, CDR2 SYGVKD. The CDR3 contains 13 residues. Losses at the gene ends were 9 bases for V and 2 bases for J; bases not matched to a gene: 6. The CDR3 sequence is CAMRGQQNTEAFF. As DNA, the CDR3 is TGTGCCATGCGGGGACAGCAAAACACTGAAGCTTTCTTT.

The rearrangement links TRBV6-5 to TRBJ1-1, with D perhaps matching TRBD1 (6 bases). This CDR3 is built from 15 residues. Germline assignment: CDR1 MNHEY and CDR2 SVGAGI. V was clipped by 5 bases and J by 0 bases, with 13 bases between them. The DNA for the CDR3 is TGTGCCAGCAGTCTACAGGGCCAAGTGAACACTGAAGCTTTCTTT. It encodes CASSLQGQVNTEAFF.

The chain joins TRBV19 to TRBJ2-3; D is undetermined. The CDR3 has 14 amino acids. The ends were cut back, 6 bases at V and 4 bases at J, with 14 bases in the middle. Per germline, CDR1 LNHDA and CDR2 SQIVND (reference sequence). DNA of the CDR3: TGTGCCAGTAGCATCGGTAAGATAGCAGATACGCAGTATTTT. It encodes CASSIGKIADTQYF.

V and J are TRBV27 and TRBJ2-2, with D possibly being TRBD1 (6 bases). Trimming removed 4 bases at V and 8 bases at J, with 14 bases between. Per germline, CDR1 MNHEY and CDR2 SMNVEV (reference sequence). This CDR3 region has 14 residues. The CDR3 reads CASSSAGVGGELFF. In nucleotides, the CDR3 is TGTGCCAGCAGTTCGGCAGGGGTTGGGGGGGAGCTGTTTTTT.

The chain joins TRBV5-6 to TRBJ2-5, with D maybe TRBD1 (6 bases). The V and J ends lost 4 bases and 3 bases respectively, with 10 bases between them. The CDR3 runs 13 residues. Per germline, CDR1 SGHDT and CDR2 YYEEEE. This CDR3 is CASSPGQEETQYF. The CDR3 DNA reads as TGTGCCAGCAGCCCGGGACAAGAAGAGACCCAGTACTTC.

Only a few counts were recorded for this clone. The V and J genes are TRBV3-1 (or the pseudogene TRBV3-2) and TRBJ2-7; TRBD2 agrees at 10 bases. The V gene end was trimmed by 5 bases and the J gene end by 1 base; junction bases not matched to a gene: 2. Germline assignment: CDR1 LGHDT and CDR2 YNNKEL (reference sequence). This CDR3 is 14 amino acids long. CDR3: CASSWTSGSYEQYF. DNA for the CDR3: TGTGCCAGCAGCTGGACTAGCGGATCCTACGAGCAGTACTTC.

This chain links TRBV5-1 with TRBJ2-3; 10 positions agree with TRBD2. This CDR3 has 14 amino acids. V trimming: 8 bases; J trimming: 0 bases; junction bases outside the gene matches: 3. CDR1 is SGHRS and CDR2 is YFSETQ in the germline V gene. CDR3 nucleotide sequence: TGCGCCAGTAGAGCGGGAGGGAGCACAGATACGCAGTATTTT. The encoded protein is CASRAGGSTDTQYF.

The chain has TRBV6-2 or TRBV6-3 and TRBJ2-3; D ambiguous. Germline-derived CDR1 and CDR2 are MNHEY and SVGEGT. V was trimmed by 2 bases and J by 4 bases, leaving 13 bases between them. CDR3 length equals 15 residues. The CDR3 region has the DNA TGTGCCAGCAGTTACGGCGGTGGGTCCGCAGATACGCAGTATTTT. This encodes CASSYGGGSADTQYF.

V and J are TRBV5-4 and TRBJ1-2; D is possibly TRBD1 (5 bases). Trimming removed 0 bases at V and 3 bases at J, with 9 bases between. Germline loops: CDR1 SGHNT, CDR2 YYREEE (reference sequence). The CDR3 contains 14 residues. This CDR3 is CASSLAAGYYGYTF. The CDR3 bases are TGTGCCAGCAGCTTGGCCGCAGGGTACTATGGCTACACCTTC.

V is TRBV7-2 and J is TRBJ1-1; D possibly corresponds to TRBD1 (5 bases). Per germline, CDR1 SGHTA and CDR2 FQGNSA. The V and J ends lost 2 bases and 6 bases respectively, with 10 bases between them. This CDR3 is 13 amino acids long. The CDR3 loop is CASSLQTGAEAFF. The CDR3 DNA sequence: TGTGCCAGCAGCTTACAAACGGGGGCTGAAGCTTTCTTT.

The rearrangement joins TRBV7-9 to TRBJ2-4, with D possibly being TRBD2 (7 bases). V shed 0 bases and J shed 8 bases, with 14 bases lying between them. CDR3 length equals 15 residues. In germline, CDR1 is SEHNR, CDR2 FQNEAQ (reference sequence). This chain's CDR3 is CASSLAPGGLDIQYF. The CDR3 nucleotides are TGTGCCAGCAGCTTAGCGCCGGGGGGCTTAGACATTCAGTACTTC.

V usage is TRBV6-2 or TRBV6-3 and J usage is TRBJ1-1; 8 bases agree with TRBD1. CDR3 length: 15 amino acids. Trimming took 5 bases from V and 1 from J; bases not matched to a gene: 6. The germline CDR1 and CDR2 sequences are MNHEY and SVGEGT. CDR3 sequence reads: CASSVTGVPNTEAFF. Here the CDR3 DNA reads TGTGCCAGCAGTGTGACAGGGGTCCCGAACACTGAAGCTTTCTTT.

The chain links TRBV9 to TRBJ2-7, with a weak D call TRBD1 (6 bases). Between the trimmed V and J ends, which lost 0 bases and 0 bases, there was a span of 16 bases. This CDR3 has 17 residues. Germline V gene sequence: CDR1 SGDLS, CDR2 YYNGEE. The CDR3 DNA sequence: TGTGCCAGCAGCGTAGAGAGACCGGACAGAACCTCCTACGAGCAGTACTTC. This gives the protein CASSVERPDRTSYEQYF.

This clone was seen a few times. The V call is TRBV11-2, the J call TRBJ1-5; D call uncertain. Trimming took 1 base from V and 3 from J, leaving 7 bases between them. Germline values: CDR1 SGHAT, CDR2 FQNNGV. CDR3 length equals 14 residues. For the CDR3, the DNA is TGTGCCAGCAGCTTAGGACTGAACAATCAGCCCCAGCATTTT. Its protein product is CASSLGLNNQPQHF.

The V gene is TRBV7-6, the J gene TRBJ2-5; 11 bases line up with TRBD2. CDR3 length equals 18 residues. Germline values: CDR1 SGHVS, CDR2 FNYEAQ. V lost 0 bases to trimming and J lost 5 bases; unmatched junction nucleotides: 11. CDR3 region: CASSLAPRLAGWRETQYF. Here the CDR3 DNA reads TGTGCCAGCAGCTTAGCGCCTCGACTAGCGGGGTGGAGGGAGACCCAGTACTTC.

This chain joins TRBV11-1 and TRBJ2-3, with TRBD2 matching over 8 bases. The trim removed 0 bases at V and 7 bases at J, leaving 18 bases unmatched. The CDR3 extends over 19 amino acids. CDR1 and CDR2 from the germline V gene are SGHAT and FQDESV (reference sequence). CDR3 sequence reads: CASSLASLKGLADSHTQYF. CDR3 nucleotide sequence: TGTGCCAGCAGCTTAGCCTCCTTAAAAGGACTAGCCGATTCCCATACGCAGTATTTT.